The T cell receptor beta chain under discussion was sequenced for a study of T cell responses to AZD1222 COVID-19 vaccine (dated by TCRdb to the early 2020s). About the study as a whole: AZD1222 recipients given second doses at about 4 weeks or at about 12 weeks were pooled, since spike-specific TCR depth and breadth were not found to differ between the two schedules. A total of 230 to 250 trial participants underwent TCR sequencing, of whom about 200 had received two doses of AZD1222 and 26 had received two doses of the MenACWY control vaccine. Trial participants were enrolled into age subgroups of 18-55, 56-69 and 70-plus years, which contained about 150, 28 and 57 TCR-sequenced participants, respectively. The full study reports these points: The whole spike protein was spanned by vaccine-associated CD4 TCRs, and dominant responses were seen in regions 160-218 and 743-854. Participants were mostly white British, with more females than males. The authors suggested clonal diversity may have been underestimated. In the small 56-69-year group, the increase in depth fell short of significance, most likely because of low power. After two AZD1222 doses, both the breadth and the depth of spike-specific TCRs were significantly higher than at day 0 and than in MenACWY recipients. Only six AZD1222 recipients were SARS-CoV-2 seropositive at baseline, limiting conclusions about previously exposed vaccinees. Reportedly, almost half of the unique spike-specific TCRs recognized epitopes lying outside the regions that are mutated in the B.1.351 and B.1.1.7 variants. No day 14 peak-response samples were available, so repertoires were characterized only after the peak T cell response.

The CDR3 regions of human TCRbeta chains were analyzed by immunosequencing. The source study handled its data this way. TCRs in the repertoires were compared against a reference library of SARS-CoV-2-specific TCRs that had been generated with the MIRA antigen-specificity platform. Breadth was defined as the fraction of unique TCRs that were SARS-CoV-2-associated. Depth was defined as the fraction of total T cells that were SARS-CoV-2-associated. Using the MIRA data, every spike-specific TCR was mapped to the spike region that the TCR reacted to and assigned to either a CD4 or a CD8 class. Log10-transformed breadth and depth values were compared by one-way ANOVA with Sidak's multiple comparisons tests. The clones in this table, taken by TCRdb from immuneACCESS, are in-frame only. Not every clone is retained; where verified, under half of the shortfall comes from an unresolved V gene, and the cause of the rest is unknown. V and J calls plus clone size are reproduced from that table; the DNA served to infer D and trimming. Within this sample are 120,000 or so clones, with 87% of them counted one time only. Roughly 3.2% of the sample rests with the top ten.

Concerning this clone itself: What antigen it recognizes has not been identified. Base quality data are lacking; no much larger clone is found one base away.

Trimming at the junction amounts to 0 bases on V and 8 bases on J, and the germline ends lie 11 bases apart. Measured from the cysteine to the phenylalanine, the CDR3 is 15 residues long. The read is trimmed to its CDR3 DNA, 45 bases read in frame from base 1. CDR1 is given as MRHNA and CDR2 as SNTAGT, both from the germline V gene. Per the publication, the time point label means: baseline before first vaccination. Samples from vaccinated people were obtained from the UK trials COV001 and COV002, which included a single-blind randomized controlled phase 2/3 trial of AZD1222 (ChAdOx1 nCoV-19) in healthy adults. For TCRbeta chain sequencing, PBMC samples were collected from trial participants at day 0 and at day 28 after the second dose.

The receptor chain draws on TRBV6-4 and TRBJ1-6; 6 matching bases give a weak D call of TRBD1. The source of this sequence is an adult in good health. Sequences were derived from peripheral blood, sampled on day 0 of AZD1222 vaccination. The sequence in DNA is TGTGCCAGCAGTGACTCGACGGACAGTGATTCACCCCTCCACTTT. It codes for CASSDSTDSDSPLHF.